Below are 23 T cell receptor beta chains sequenced from a single sample in a study of post-analysis software for immune sequencing data. Study results and caveats: A handful of TRBV segments (TRBV5-6, TRBV5-1 and TRBV20-1 among them) occurred more frequently in patients than in controls.

Unique molecular identifiers were present in the TCR beta cDNA libraries. MiXCR, run by TCRdb on the PCR reads, gives a single entry per CDR3 protein. Among about 810,000 distinct CDR3 sequences listed, about 50% were seen once. These receptors are not linked to any known antigen. The sequenced sample was blood. The source of these receptors is a girl aged 5-17 years with multiple sclerosis.

This clonotype has just a few counts. V is TRBV29-1 and J is TRBJ2-6, with D maybe TRBD1 (7 bases). This CDR3 is built from 14 residues. V lost 4 bases to trimming and J lost 6 bases, with 13 bases between them. Germline assignment: CDR1 SQVTM and CDR2 ANQGSEA. CDR3 loop: CSVVEGAEANVLTF. In nucleotides, the CDR3 is TGCAGCGTTGTGGAGGGGGCGGAGGCCAACGTCCTGACTTTC.

The chain links TRBV20-1 to TRBJ2-5, with D possibly matching TRBD2 (5 bases). This CDR3 spans 15 amino acids. Between the trimmed V and J ends, which lost 3 bases and 5 bases, there was a span of 19 bases. Looked up from germline, CDR1 is DFQATT and CDR2 is SNEGSKA (reference sequence). The CDR3: CSASRFLATAETQYF. The CDR3 region has the DNA TGCAGTGCTAGCAGGTTCTTAGCGACTGCCGAGACCCAGTACTTC.

The chain couples TRBV9 to TRBJ2-5, with D possibly matching TRBD1 (6 bases). Germline-derived CDR1 and CDR2 are SGDLS and YYNGEE. The ends were cut back, 2 bases at V and 5 bases at J, with 19 bases in the middle. CDR3 length: 16 amino acids. CDR3 coding DNA: TGTGCCAGCAGCGTCGATCCGGGACAAGGGGAGGAGACCCAGTACTTC. This sequence encodes CASSVDPGQGEETQYF.

This clonotype was picked up a small number of times. This chain links TRBV20-1 with TRBJ2-5; D could derive from TRBD1 or TRBD2 (5 bases each). Trimming cost V 5 bases and J 4 bases, with 14 bases left between them. CDR3 length: 13 residues. Per the germline V gene, CDR1 is DFQATT and CDR2 is SNEGSKA (reference sequence). For the CDR3, the DNA is TGCAGTGCTTACGCCGGGGCGGCAGAGACCCAGTACTTC. This gives the protein CSAYAGAAETQYF.

The CDR3 sequence: CASSPTGTGGNEQFF. The CDR3, as DNA: TGTGCCAGCAGTCCGACCGGGACAGGGGGCAATGAGCAGTTCTTC. V usage is TRBV2 and J usage is TRBJ2-1; 11 nucleotides agree with TRBD1. Unmatched junction bases numbered 6, after V lost 5 bases and J lost 6 bases. The CDR3 consists of 15 residues. Looked up from germline, CDR1 is SNHLY and CDR2 is FYNNEI. The whole variable domain, filled in from reference TRBV2 and TRBJ2-1, reads EPEVTQTPSHQVTQMGQEVILRCVPISNHLYFYWYRQILGQKVEFLVSFYNNEISEKSEIFDDQFSVERPDGSNFTLKIRSTKLEDSAMYFCASSPTGTGGNEQFFGPGTRLTVL.

The gene calls are TRBV11-2 and TRBJ2-1, with a weak D call TRBD2 (6 bases). Germline V CDR1 and CDR2: SGHAT, FQNNGV. The CDR3 extends over 14 amino acids. V gave up 5 bases and J gave up 7 bases, with 15 bases separating them. The CDR3 sequence: CASSGTPAWNEQFF. The CDR3 DNA sequence: TGTGCCAGCAGCGGGACTCCAGCTTGGAATGAGCAGTTCTTC.

The genes are TRBV7-2 and TRBJ2-1, with D perhaps TRBD2 (6 bases). This CDR3 spans 15 amino acids. Germline lookup yields CDR1 SGHTA and CDR2 FQGNSA. Trimming took 5 bases from V and 0 from J, leaving 11 bases between them. The CDR3 DNA reads TGTGCCAGCAGCCCCCCGGGGGACTCCTACAATGAGCAGTTCTTC. It specifies CASSPPGDSYNEQFF.

The J gene is TRBJ2-1, the V gene TRBV3-1; TRBD2 matches 7 bases. J lost 0 bases, V lost 1 base, and 6 bases had no gene match. There are 17 residues in the CDR3. Germline V gene data show CDR1 as LGHDT and CDR2 as YNNKEL (reference sequence). The CDR3 is CASSQGQAGYSYNEQFF. In DNA form, the CDR3 reads TGTGCCAGCAGCCAAGGTCAAGCGGGGTACTCCTACAATGAGCAGTTCTTC.

Notes on this clonotype: One junction end does not reproduce the germline sequence, and a read error may be involved. The V call is TRBV5-1, the J call TRBJ2-4, with a weak D call TRBD1 (7 bases). Germline lookup yields CDR1 SGHRS and CDR2 YFSETQ. The CDR3 runs to 13 residues. CDR3 nucleotide sequence: TGCGTCAGCACCACGGTCCAGGGGGGCATTCAGTACTTC. Protein product: CVSTTVQGGIQYF.

The genes are TRBV7-6 and TRBJ2-3, with 13 bases fitting TRBD2. V lost 3 bases, J lost 6 bases, and 0 bases stayed unmatched. The CDR3 contains 14 residues. The germline V gene has CDR1 SGHVS and CDR2 FNYEAQ. CDR3 in amino acids: CASSLTSGRDTQYF. CDR3 DNA: TGTGCCAGCAGCTTGACTAGCGGGAGGGATACGCAGTATTTT.

The genes are TRBV10-3 and TRBJ1-2, with unresolved D. The germline V and J ends were trimmed by 5 bases and 7 bases, with 20 bases remaining between them. From germline, CDR1 is ENHRY and CDR2 SYGVKD. This CDR3 contains 15 residues. CDR3 amino acids: CAISTSETRIGGYTF. Written as DNA, the CDR3 is TGTGCCATCAGTACGTCCGAGACAAGGATAGGTGGCTACACCTTC.

A few counts support this clonotype. V gene TRBV11-2 combines with J gene TRBJ2-5, with 8 bases aligning to TRBD1. This CDR3 region has 13 residues. The germline V gene has CDR1 SGHAT and CDR2 FQNNGV. The junction had 4 bases not matched to a gene; V was cut back by 5 bases and J by 5 bases. CDR3 protein: CASSAQGAETQYF. The CDR3 bases are TGTGCCAGCAGCGCTCAGGGGGCTGAGACCCAGTACTTC.

The chain is built from TRBV7-6 and TRBJ2-5, with 11 bases that match TRBD2. Germline V lookup: CDR1 SGHVS, CDR2 FNYEAQ. This CDR3 is 17 amino acids long. Trimming removed 5 bases from V and 5 bases from J; junction bases left unmatched: 13. CDR3 nucleotide sequence: TGTGCCAGCAGCCAATGGACTAGCGGGTCCTTCCGGGAGACCCAGTACTTC. It specifies CASSQWTSGSFRETQYF.

V and J are TRBV15 and TRBJ2-7, with 8 bases matching TRBD2. In germline, CDR1 is LNHNV, CDR2 YYDKDF (reference sequence). Trimming at V came to 8 bases and at J to 0 bases, leaving 6 bases not matched to a gene. The CDR3 sequence is 14 residues long. The CDR3 DNA reads as TGTGCCACCGAACTTAGCGGGGCCTCCTACGAGCAGTACTTC. Protein sequence: CATELSGASYEQYF.

The CDR3 spells CASSRLAGTGGFYEQYF. CDR3 DNA: TGTGCCAGCAGCCGTTTGGCGGGGACAGGGGGCTTCTACGAGCAGTACTTC. This rearrangement joins TRBV9 to TRBJ2-7; 12 bases map to TRBD1. The ends lost 4 bases at V and 3 bases at J; junction bases unmatched: 11. Germline CDR1 reads SGDLS; CDR2 reads YYNGEE. The CDR3 is made up of 17 amino acids.

The chain employs TRBV25-1 and TRBJ2-7; D unresolved. The CDR3 loop spans 13 amino acids. Germline CDR1 reads MGHDK; CDR2 reads SYGVNS. The germline V and J ends were trimmed by 0 bases and 6 bases, with 9 bases remaining between them. The DNA for the CDR3 is TGTGCCAGCAGTGAATATGGGCTCTTCGAGCAGTACTTC. It translates to CASSEYGLFEQYF.

V and J are TRBV7-9 and TRBJ2-7; D is unclear. The last part of the DNA fits TRBJ2-5 better; the J call may be wrong. Germline assignment: CDR1 SEHNR and CDR2 FQNEAQ (reference sequence). This CDR3 has 15 residues. This CDR3 is CASSLVGLDFETQYF. CDR3 DNA: TGTGCCAGCAGCTTAGTCGGCCTCGATTTTGAGACCCAGTACTTC.

V is TRBV6-5 and J is TRBJ2-7, with D perhaps assigned TRBD1 or TRBD2 (6 bases each). Trimming cost V 6 bases and J 4 bases, with 13 bases left between them. The germline V gene has CDR1 MNHEY and CDR2 SVGAGI. CDR3 length equals 13 residues. The CDR3 reads CASRHGGGYEQYF. In DNA, the CDR3 is TGTGCCAGCAGGCACGGGGGCGGTTACGAGCAGTACTTC.

The sample holds a few counts of this clonotype. The CDR3 coding sequence is TGCAGTGCTAGGGGGGGAGCGGCTCCCTCCTACGAGCAGTACTTC. Translation: CSARGGAAPSYEQYF. The chain carries TRBV20-1 and TRBJ2-7, with D perhaps TRBD2 (6 bases). The length of the CDR3 is 15 residues. The V gene lost 3 bases and the J gene lost 0 bases, with 15 bases spanning the gap. Germline CDR1 reads DFQATT; CDR2 reads SNEGSKA (reference sequence).

Only a few counts were recorded for this clonotype. The V and J genes are TRBV6-4 and TRBJ2-1; TRBD2 aligns across 8 bases. The V gene end was trimmed by 3 bases and the J gene end by 2 bases; junction bases not matched to a gene: 3. CDR3 length: 15 residues. CDR1 is MRHNA and CDR2 is SNTAGT in the germline V gene. CDR3 residues: CASSESGGPYNEQFF. The CDR3 nucleotides read TGTGCCAGCAGTGAGTCGGGAGGGCCCTACAATGAGCAGTTCTTC.

The table lists this clonotype with a few counts. The V gene is TRBV15, the J gene TRBJ1-2, with D unclear. CDR1 and CDR2 (germline): LNHNV, YYDKDF (reference sequence). This CDR3 is 14 amino acids long. Trimming left V 0 bases short and J 5 bases short, with 10 bases between. The CDR3 protein is CATSRDTRIYGYTF. CDR3 coding DNA: TGTGCCACCAGCAGAGATACCAGGATTTATGGCTACACCTTC.

Note on this clonotype: One junction end does not reproduce the germline sequence, and a read error may be involved. The genes are TRBV7-9 and TRBJ2-1; no clear D. Per the germline V gene, CDR1 is SEHNR and CDR2 is FQNEAQ (reference sequence). This CDR3 is built from 15 residues. Written as DNA, the CDR3 is TGCGCCAGCAGGCCCCGGAATGGGTTTTACAATGAGCAGTTCTTC. It translates to CASRPRNGFYNEQFF. Full variable domain (outside the CDR3, taken from reference TRBV7-9 and TRBJ2-1): DTGVSQNPRHKITKRGQNVTFRCDPISEHNRLYWYRQTLGQGPEFLTYFQNEAQLEKSRLLSDRFSAERPKGSFSTLEIQRTEQGDSAMYLCASRPRNGFYNEQFFGPGTRLTVL.

This clonotype appeared a few times. The V gene is TRBV20-1, the J gene TRBJ2-3; D may be TRBD1 (5 bases). V was trimmed by 3 bases and J by 0 bases, leaving 10 bases between them. In germline, CDR1 is DFQATT, CDR2 SNEGSKA (reference sequence). The CDR3 totals 14 residues. CDR3 sequence reads: CSARGRTSTDTQYF. The CDR3 DNA reads TGCAGTGCTAGGGGGCGCACGAGCACAGATACGCAGTATTTT.